The 8 T cell receptor beta chains listed next were all sequenced from one sample in a study of regulatory T cells in long-lasting Graves disease. Combining iRepertoire HTBI primers with Arm-PCR of CDR3 regions, the authors built TCR beta libraries. TCRdb reprocessed the multiplex PCR reads with MiXCR, giving one entry per CDR3 protein. Counted here are about 500,000 distinct CDR3 sequences, around 12% occurring once; the ten biggest clones make up roughly 8.9%. The time point here: newly diagnosed GD, antithyroid drugs for less than 3 months. PBMC RNA served as the TCR library source. These sequences were also reported in another study, on T cells in Graves' hyperthyroidism and ophthalmopathy.

The input for sequencing was peripheral blood mononuclear cells (PBMCs), taken at new diagnosis, from a patient treated with antithyroid drugs. The origin of the receptors is a woman in her 30s with Graves disease.

This clonotype was seen at least ten times. The genes are TRBV2 and TRBJ2-7; D is ambiguous. The CDR3 spans 18 residues. Trimming cost V 1 base and J 1 base, with 20 bases left between them. Germline CDR1 reads SNHLY; CDR2 reads FYNNEI. The CDR3: CASSEGRRYSLSSYEQYF. CDR3 bases: TGTGCCAGCAGTGAAGGTCGCCGGTATAGCCTTTCATCCTACGAGCAGTACTTC. The variable domain in full, completed from reference TRBV2 and TRBJ2-7, reads EPEVTQTPSHQVTQMGQEVILRCVPISNHLYFYWYRQILGQKVEFLVSFYNNEISEKSEIFDDQFSVERPDGSNFTLKIRSTKLEDSAMYFCASSEGRRYSLSSYEQYFGPGTRLTVT.

This clonotype was found many times. As DNA, the CDR3 is TGTGCCAGCAGTCGACCCAGACAGGGCAAAGCCAAAAACATTCAGTACTTC. It translates to CASSRPRQGKAKNIQYF. The chain has TRBV12-3 or TRBV12-4 and TRBJ2-4, with TRBD1 identical over 7 bases. J lost 0 bases, V lost 5 bases, and 10 bases had no gene match. CDR3 length equals 17 residues.

J is TRBJ1-2 and V is TRBV20-1; the D gene is possibly TRBD1 (6 bases). The V end lost 6 bases, the J end lost 5 bases, and 25 bases lay between the germline ends. Germline V gene lookup returns CDR1 DFQATT and CDR2 SNEGSKA (reference sequence). The CDR3 is made up of 16 amino acids. In DNA form, the CDR3 reads TGCAGTGCAGCACGCAGGGGACGGCCAGGGAAATATGGCTACACCTTC. This codes for CSAARRGRPGKYGYTF.

This clonotype was seen many times. The CDR3 DNA reads TGTGCCATCAGTGGCTGGGGTCTTCCTGTAACAGATACGCAGTATTTT. It yields the protein CAISGWGLPVTDTQYF. This chain joins TRBV10-3 and TRBJ2-3; unclear D gene. V lost 4 bases, J lost 3 bases, and 17 bases lay in between. The V gene's germline CDR1 is ENHRY and CDR2 SYGVKD. The CDR3 extends over 16 amino acids.

This clonotype turned up a few times. The chain couples TRBV9 to TRBJ2-1, with D perhaps TRBD1 (8 bases). The CDR3 covers 16 residues. CDR1 is SGDLS and CDR2 is YYNGEE in the germline V gene. The V end was cut by 3 bases, the J end by 3 bases, with 16 bases between. CDR3 sequence: CASSGWTGRDYNEQFF. DNA of the CDR3: TGTGCCAGCAGCGGCTGGACAGGGAGGGACTACAATGAGCAGTTCTTC.

At least ten counts were recorded for this clonotype. The V gene is TRBV12-3 or TRBV12-4, the J gene TRBJ1-5; D is unclear. CDR3 length equals 13 residues. V was trimmed by 4 bases and J by 5 bases, leaving 9 bases between them. The CDR3 is CASSSSAHQPQHF. As DNA, the CDR3 is TGTGCCAGCAGTTCCTCGGCCCATCAGCCCCAGCATTTT.

J is TRBJ2-2 and V is TRBV5-1, with D possibly being TRBD2 (5 bases). This CDR3 comprises 15 residues. Germline V CDR1 and CDR2: SGHRS, YFSETQ. The ends were cut back, 2 bases at V and 3 bases at J, with 11 bases in the middle. DNA for the CDR3: TGCGCCAGCAGCTTACGGGGTTTGGACACCGGGGAGCTGTTTTTT. This encodes CASSLRGLDTGELFF.

CDR3 residues: CASSNGILDGETEAFF. DNA of the CDR3: TGTGCCAGCAGCAACGGGATCCTGGACGGAGAAACTGAAGCTTTCTTT. This rearrangement joins TRBV5-6 to TRBJ1-1; D is unresolved. This CDR3 spans 16 amino acids. V was pared by 4 bases and J by 5 bases, with 21 bases between. CDR1 is SGHDT and CDR2 is YYEEEE in the germline V gene.